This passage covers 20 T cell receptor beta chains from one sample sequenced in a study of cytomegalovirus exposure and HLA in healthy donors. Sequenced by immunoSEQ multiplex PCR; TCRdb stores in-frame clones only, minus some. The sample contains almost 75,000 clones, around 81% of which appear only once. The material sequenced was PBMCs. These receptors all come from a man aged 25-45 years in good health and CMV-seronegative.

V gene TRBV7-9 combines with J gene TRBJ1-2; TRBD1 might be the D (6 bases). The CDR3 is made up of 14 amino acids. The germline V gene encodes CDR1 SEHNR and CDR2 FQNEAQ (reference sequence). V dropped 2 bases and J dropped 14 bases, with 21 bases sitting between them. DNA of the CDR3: TGTGCCAGCAGCTTAACACAGGGTGGAGGCGGAACGACCTTC. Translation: CASSLTQGGGGTTF.

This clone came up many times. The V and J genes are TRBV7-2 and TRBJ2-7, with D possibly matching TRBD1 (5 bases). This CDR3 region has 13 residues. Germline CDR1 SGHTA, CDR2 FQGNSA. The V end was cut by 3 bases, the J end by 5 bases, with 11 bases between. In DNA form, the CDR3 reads TGTGCCAGCAGCTTTTGGGGCGGTCACGAGCAGTACGTC. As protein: CASSFWGGHEQYV.

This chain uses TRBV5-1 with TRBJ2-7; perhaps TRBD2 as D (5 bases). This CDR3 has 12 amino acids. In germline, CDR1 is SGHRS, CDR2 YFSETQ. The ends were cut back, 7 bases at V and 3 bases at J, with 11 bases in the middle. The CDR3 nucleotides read TGCGCCAGCCGAACCGGGGACTACGAGCAGTACTTC. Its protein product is CASRTGDYEQYF. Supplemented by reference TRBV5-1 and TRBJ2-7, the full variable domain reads KAGVTQTPRYLIKTRGQQVTLSCSPISGHRSVSWYQQTPGQGLQFLFEYFSETQRNKGNFPGRFSGRQFSNSRSEMNVSTLELGDSALYLCASRTGDYEQYFGPGTRLTVT.

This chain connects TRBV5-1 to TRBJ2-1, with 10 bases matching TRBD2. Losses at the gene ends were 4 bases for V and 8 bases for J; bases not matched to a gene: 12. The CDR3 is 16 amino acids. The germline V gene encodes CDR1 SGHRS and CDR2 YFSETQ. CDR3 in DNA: TGCGCCAGCAGCCCCCCCACCAGCGGGGGGGCAGATGAGCAGTTCTTC. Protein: CASSPPTSGGADEQFF.

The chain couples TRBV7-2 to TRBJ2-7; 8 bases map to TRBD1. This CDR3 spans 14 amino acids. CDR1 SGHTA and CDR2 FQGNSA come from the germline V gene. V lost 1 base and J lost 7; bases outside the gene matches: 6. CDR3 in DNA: TGTGCCAGCAGCTTAGAGACAGGGGCTGGGGAGCAGTACTTC. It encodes CASSLETGAGEQYF.

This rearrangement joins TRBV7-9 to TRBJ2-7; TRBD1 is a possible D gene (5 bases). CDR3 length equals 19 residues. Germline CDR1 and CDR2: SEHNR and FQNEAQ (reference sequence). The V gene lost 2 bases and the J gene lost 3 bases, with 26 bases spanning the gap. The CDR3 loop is CASSLRERGRVSPYYEQYV. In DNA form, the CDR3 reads TGTGCCAGCAGCTTAAGGGAAAGGGGCCGCGTTTCCCCGTACTACGAGCAGTACGTC.

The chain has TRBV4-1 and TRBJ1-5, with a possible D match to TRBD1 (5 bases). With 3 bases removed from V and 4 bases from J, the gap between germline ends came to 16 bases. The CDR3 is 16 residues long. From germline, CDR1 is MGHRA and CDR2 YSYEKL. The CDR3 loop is CASSQFAGTRNQPQHF. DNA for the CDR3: TGCGCCAGCAGCCAGTTCGCCGGGACTCGAAATCAGCCCCAGCATTTT.

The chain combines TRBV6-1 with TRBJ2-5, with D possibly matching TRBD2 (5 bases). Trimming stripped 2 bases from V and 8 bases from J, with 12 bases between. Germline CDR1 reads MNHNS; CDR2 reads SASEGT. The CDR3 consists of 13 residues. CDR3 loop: CASSENIEGTQYF. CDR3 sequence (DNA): TGTGCCAGCAGTGAAAACATTGAGGGAACCCAGTACTTC.

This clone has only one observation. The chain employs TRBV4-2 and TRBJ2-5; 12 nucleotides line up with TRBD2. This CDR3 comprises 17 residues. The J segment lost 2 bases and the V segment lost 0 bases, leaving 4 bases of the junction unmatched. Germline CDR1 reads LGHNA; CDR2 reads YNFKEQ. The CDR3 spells CASSQELAGGSQETQYF. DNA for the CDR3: TGTGCCAGCAGCCAAGAACTAGCGGGAGGATCACAAGAGACCCAGTACTTC.

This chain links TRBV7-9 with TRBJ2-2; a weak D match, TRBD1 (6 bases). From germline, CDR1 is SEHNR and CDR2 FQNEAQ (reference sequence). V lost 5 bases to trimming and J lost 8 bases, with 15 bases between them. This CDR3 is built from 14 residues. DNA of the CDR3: TGTGCCAGCAGCCACGAAACAGGGATAGGGGAGCTGTTTTTT. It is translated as CASSHETGIGELFF.

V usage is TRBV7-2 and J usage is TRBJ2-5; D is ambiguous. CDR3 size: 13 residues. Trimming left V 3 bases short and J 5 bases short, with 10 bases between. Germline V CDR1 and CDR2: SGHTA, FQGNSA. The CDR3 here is CASSFRWAETQYF. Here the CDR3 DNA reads TGTGCCAGCAGCTTCCGATGGGCGGAGACCCAGTACTTC.

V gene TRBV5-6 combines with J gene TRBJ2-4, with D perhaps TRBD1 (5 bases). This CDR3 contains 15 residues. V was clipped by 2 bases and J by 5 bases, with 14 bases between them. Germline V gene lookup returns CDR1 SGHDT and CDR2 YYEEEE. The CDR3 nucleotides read TGTGCCAGCAGCTTAACAGGATTGGAGCAAAACATTCAGTACTTC. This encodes CASSLTGLEQNIQYF.

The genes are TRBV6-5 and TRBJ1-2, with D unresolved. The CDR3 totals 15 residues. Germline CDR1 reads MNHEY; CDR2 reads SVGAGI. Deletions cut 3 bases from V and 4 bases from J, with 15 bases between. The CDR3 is CASSYSGEAFYGYTF. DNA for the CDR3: TGTGCCAGCAGTTATTCTGGGGAGGCATTCTATGGCTACACCTTC.

CDR3 loop: CASSMRLRETQYF. CDR3 sequence (DNA): TGTGCCAGTAGTATGAGACTACGCGAGACCCAGTACTTC. This chain joins TRBV19 and TRBJ2-5; the D gene is possibly TRBD2 (5 bases). CDR1 is LNHDA and CDR2 is SQIVND in the germline V gene (reference sequence). The CDR3 has 13 residues. The V end was cut by 3 bases, the J end by 5 bases, with 10 bases between.

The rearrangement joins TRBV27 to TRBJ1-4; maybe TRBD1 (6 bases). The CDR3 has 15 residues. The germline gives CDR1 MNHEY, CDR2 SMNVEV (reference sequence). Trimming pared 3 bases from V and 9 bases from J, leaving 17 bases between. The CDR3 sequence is CASSFSTGGYQKLFF. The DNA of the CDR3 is TGTGCCAGCAGTTTTTCGACGGGGGGCTACCAAAAACTGTTTTTT.

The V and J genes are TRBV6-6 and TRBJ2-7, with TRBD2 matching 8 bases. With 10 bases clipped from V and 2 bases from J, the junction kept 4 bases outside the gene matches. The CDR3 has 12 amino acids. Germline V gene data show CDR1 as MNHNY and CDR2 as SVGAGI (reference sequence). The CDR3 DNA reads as TGTGCCACCGGGGGGGGTACCTACGAGCAGTACTTC. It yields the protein CATGGGTYEQYF.

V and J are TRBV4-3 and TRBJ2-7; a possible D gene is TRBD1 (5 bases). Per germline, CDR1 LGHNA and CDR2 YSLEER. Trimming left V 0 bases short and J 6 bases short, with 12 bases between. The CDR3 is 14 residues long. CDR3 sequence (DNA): TGCGCCAGCAGCCAAGAAATTCAGGGTGGCGAGCAGTACTTC. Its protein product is CASSQEIQGGEQYF.

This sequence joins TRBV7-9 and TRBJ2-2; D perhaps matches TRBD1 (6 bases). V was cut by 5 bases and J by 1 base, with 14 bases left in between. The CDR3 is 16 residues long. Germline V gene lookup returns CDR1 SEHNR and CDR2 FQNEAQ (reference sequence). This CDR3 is CASSNTGRVNTGELFF. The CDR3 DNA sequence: TGTGCCAGCAGCAACACAGGGCGTGTGAACACCGGGGAGCTGTTTTTT.

CDR3 residues: CASRDKGQGPPTNTGELFF. CDR3 nucleotides: TGTGCCAGCAGAGATAAGGGACAGGGGCCGCCCACGAACACCGGGGAGCTGTTTTTT. This chain joins TRBV9 and TRBJ2-2, with TRBD1 matching over 10 bases. This CDR3 comprises 19 residues. V lost 5 bases to trimming and J lost 0 bases; unmatched junction nucleotides: 13. CDR1 SGDLS and CDR2 YYNGEE come from the germline V gene.

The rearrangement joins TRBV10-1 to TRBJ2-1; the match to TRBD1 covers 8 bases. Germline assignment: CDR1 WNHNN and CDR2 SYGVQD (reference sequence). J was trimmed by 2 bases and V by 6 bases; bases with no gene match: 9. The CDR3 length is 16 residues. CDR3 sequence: CASSPSDRATYNEQFF. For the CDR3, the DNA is TGCGCCAGCAGCCCGTCGGACAGGGCTACCTACAATGAGCAGTTCTTC.